This is a list of T cell receptor beta chains from one sample in a study of blood T cell repertoires in COVID-19. Some clones are missing from TCRdb's copy, which holds only in-frame ones; the method was immunoSEQ multiplex PCR. This sample yields 250,000 to 350,000 clones, of which 70% to 90% are seen a single time; 10% to 15% belongs to the top ten. The specimen sequenced was peripheral blood. Receptors originate from a woman in her seventies with COVID-19, enrolled during active disease. The conserved cysteine and the conserved F or W are not part of the CDR3 here. Rows give clone size only sometimes, using once, few, many, or a class for an expanded clone.

V	size	J	CDR3
TRBV7-2	NA	TRBJ1-6	ASSLGGTNSPLH
TRBV11-2	NA	TRBJ2-5	ASSLGQKETQY
TRBV6-5	NA	TRBJ2-7	ASSWSYEQY
TRBV14	NA	TRBJ2-7	ASSLSPGQILYEQY
TRBV24-1	NA	TRBJ2-7	ATARMLWTGKVYEQY
TRBV5-6	NA	TRBJ2-7	ASSSHRDLQY
TRBV2	once	TRBJ2-3	ASTRWGGISTDTQY
TRBV7-2	NA	TRBJ2-2	ASSPRAGGWTGELF
TRBV19	NA	TRBJ1-2	ASSSIGDRGAGGYT
TRBV5-1	NA	TRBJ1-1	ASSLGLLGNTEAF
TRBV4-3	NA	TRBJ1-3	ASSQVRGNTIY
TRBV3-1/TRBV3-2	NA	TRBJ2-7	ASSLGTSGGRLYEQY
TRBV10-3	NA	TRBJ2-5	AISESRGGRPETQY
TRBV9	NA	TRBJ1-3	ATGRDYSGNTIY
TRBV28	NA	TRBJ1-6	ASKRGIIDSPLH
TRBV7-2	once	TRBJ2-3	ASSLGVDTQY
TRBV3-1/TRBV3-2	NA	TRBJ2-2	ASSQGQFTELF
TRBV6-5	once	TRBJ2-3	ASTGQGGDTQY
TRBV5-1	NA	TRBJ1-1	ASSIQGIGSGNTEAF
TRBV29-1	NA	TRBJ2-2	SVSGTGYGELF
TRBV15	NA	TRBJ2-3	ATTRGGGRPDTQY
TRBV12-3/TRBV12-4	NA	TRBJ2-7	ASRTAGDEQY
TRBV6-5	NA	TRBJ1-1	ASRGLLNTEAF
TRBV6-5	NA	TRBJ1-6	ASTLTGDVDSPLH
TRBV7-2	few	TRBJ2-3	ASSTRTDTQY
TRBV7-3	few	TRBJ2-4	ASSPTGTSTNIQY
TRBV29-1	NA	TRBJ2-7	SVEVPDSTYEQY
TRBV10-1	NA	TRBJ2-3	ASSRTSSDTQY
TRBV24-1	NA	TRBJ1-1	ATSAPGDTEAF
TRBV24-1	NA	TRBJ1-2	ATSDPSARGMHGYT
TRBV28	NA	TRBJ2-7	ASSSSGNYYEQY
TRBV28	few	TRBJ1-6	TSRQALHNSPLH
TRBV5-4	few	TRBJ1-6	ASRPSGSKNSPLH
TRBV6-5	NA	TRBJ1-2	ASRGQLVYGYT
TRBV5-1	NA	TRBJ1-2	ASSLDPDYGYT
TRBV24-1	NA	TRBJ2-5	ASSPGPSGETQY
TRBV30	NA	TRBJ2-3	AWSILTDTQY
TRBV12-3/TRBV12-4	NA	TRBJ2-3	ASRLETDTQY
TRBV5-1	few	TRBJ1-1	ASSTLPGDTEAF
TRBV9	NA	TRBJ2-1	ASSVSLTSGGTNEQF
TRBV6-5	NA	TRBJ1-4	ASSLRHMEEKLF
TRBV5-6	NA	TRBJ1-2	ASSPPAGGYT
TRBV6-6	NA	TRBJ2-3	ASSYGGGGTDTQY
TRBV9	NA	TRBJ2-3	ASSPGGGQY
TRBV28	NA	TRBJ1-2	ASRGGSLNYGYT
TRBV6-5	NA	TRBJ2-7	ASSRGTVKVYEQY
TRBV24-1	NA	TRBJ2-5	ATSDLGGSGTQY
TRBV6-4	NA	TRBJ1-2	ASSDSTGTGSGYT
TRBV4-3	NA	TRBJ2-7	ASSQDSNLAGALGGSYEQY
TRBV24-1	NA	TRBJ2-1	ATSDGPRGAHEQF
TRBV5-8	once	TRBJ2-1	ASSLEGGAGEQF
TRBV29-1	few	TRBJ1-2	SVEGNDILYGYT
TRBV3-1/TRBV3-2	NA	TRBJ1-6	ASSQGGGAKDSPLH
TRBV7-2	NA	TRBJ1-3	ASTLVGSGNTIY